The source of this T cell receptor beta chain is a study of identical twins. Study-level results: Models underpredicted monozygotic twin sharing of out-of-frame TCR alpha.

Unique molecular identifiers were in the cDNA, with template-switch universal primer binding. A single record per CDR3 protein comes from TCRdb applying MiXCR to the 5' RACE reads. Of 500,000 to 650,000 distinct CDR3 sequences listed, roughly 7.2% are singletons. Regarding this clonotype: What it recognizes is unknown.

Only healthy Caucasians were enrolled as donors. Trimming took 6 bases from V and 3 from J, leaving 15 bases between them. The CDR3 length is 14 residues. Germline CDR1 reads MNHEY; CDR2 reads SMNVEV (reference sequence). These data also formed part of another study, on yellow fever vaccine responses in identical twins.

Specimen: PBMCs. The clonotype was recovered from a woman aged 18 to 35 in good health. This rearrangement joins TRBV27 to TRBJ2-7; a possible D gene is TRBD1 (6 bases). CDR3 DNA sequence: TGTGCCAGCAGACCCGAACAGGGCTACTACGAGCAGTACTTC. Protein: CASRPEQGYYEQYF.